Given below is one T cell receptor (beta chain) in context. Antigen specificity is unknown. The V gene's germline CDR1 is MNHEY and CDR2 SMNVEV (reference sequence). The CDR3 is 15 amino acids. After removal of 6 bases from V and 1 base from J, the junction contained 5 bases not matched to a gene. The data derive from a study of T cells in localized non-small cell lung cancer. TCRdb's table, derived via immunoSEQ multiplex PCR, lists solely in-frame clones and lacks some. The sample has about 11,000 clones; around nine tenths are singletons. Whole-study results and caveats: The highest T cell clonality was in uninvolved adjacent lung, above tumor. There were a median around 53 of the top 100 tumor clones appearing in adjacent lung.

The chain carries TRBV27 and TRBJ2-2, with 7 bases identical to TRBD1. The sample in question was peripheral blood, obtained before any cancer treatment. The sequence was obtained from a male donor older than 55 with stage III lung adenocarcinoma. This chain's CDR3 is CASRAGTENTGELFF. CDR3 nucleotides: TGTGCCAGCAGGGCCGGGACAGAGAACACCGGGGAGCTGTTTTTT.